This TCR beta chain was sequenced in a study of cytomegalovirus exposure and HLA in healthy donors (dated by TCRdb to about 2017). For context, the study as a whole: According to an earlier analysis of 450 to 650 of the donors, roughly 180 million T cells yielded 117 million unique TCR beta sequences and approximately 280 Gb of sequence data. Along with the roughly 700-subject first cohort, a separate validation cohort of over a hundred different subjects was used. The genetic ancestry cluster associated with self-reported Caucasian donors included 81% of the 300 to 450 genotyped donors. An early release that covered about 600 HLA-typed donors contained around 330 gigabases of sequencing data and tens of millions of unique TCR sequences. The study profiled the T cell repertoires of 666 subjects by immunosequencing and related them to cytomegalovirus serostatus. An earlier analysis of some 500 of the donors used high-throughput TCR beta sequencing to judge whether each TCR beta V gene segment behaved as functional or pseudogenic. Both class I and class II loci were covered by HLA typing, at four-digit resolution. Typing coverage varied by locus: roughly 629-640 donors for A, B, C, DRB1 and DQB1; roughly 500 for DQA1; about 570 for DPA1; 400 to 480 for DPB1. All discovery cohort repertoires had been generated using a single sequencing platform. Donor age, sex, ethnicity and CMV serostatus were compiled together with the repertoire data. To study patterns of TCR occurrence, a later analysis re-analyzed previously published TCR beta repertoires from 700 or so donors and added high-resolution HLA genotyping. To predict cytomegalovirus infection status, the study brought together high-throughput TCR immunosequencing, statistical association of individual TCRs with disease status, and machine learning. Rather than drawing on any new phenotypic data, the later analysis identified candidate immune exposures from TCR beta sequences and the way those sequences occurred across donors. On average, about 240,000 unique TCR beta nucleotide sequences were sequenced per donor among more than 350 genotyped donors of the cohort, with roughly 18% of those sequences being non-productive. In a later genetic analysis, genome-wide SNP genotypes for about three fifths of the 666 donors were used, and that subset was treated as a discovery cohort. The study was designed to test whether signatures of past pathogen exposure could be identified by cataloging public T cell receptors. Several DR-DQ haplotypes were treated as single units for association and clustering because of strong linkage in the cohort. The paper as a whole reports these results and caveats: A further reported finding was that TCR beta sequences accurately predicted the HLA-A and HLA-B alleles for most subjects in the first cohort. When HLA alleles, especially DR and DQ, strongly co-occurred, TCR associations were difficult to assign to individual alleles. A group of highly shared sequence variants was considered likely to be a technical artifact of the sequencing pipeline. In a later analysis, HLA-associated TCR beta chains showed more clonal expansion and lower generation probabilities than non-associated chains that were equally common. The authors suggested that the approach could potentially be extended to other disease states and immunological phenotypes. HLA typing was unavailable for some donors at each locus, so association tests used only the typed subset. Most TCR sequences were seen in very few donors, while some public TCRs were found in many individuals. The classifier was reported to diagnose cytomegalovirus status with high specificity and sensitivity in both the original cohort and the validation cohort. In a later analysis, several top co-occurrence clusters were reported to appear linked to parvovirus B19, influenza, CMV and Epstein-Barr virus. In the study, around 150 TCR beta chains were listed as associated with cytomegalovirus. Three of the identified cytomegalovirus-associated TCR beta chains were confirmed in vitro to be specific for cytomegalovirus antigens. In a later analysis, the rate of TCR association differed among HLA loci, with DRB1 alleles having the most associated TCRs and HLA-C alleles having the fewest. Because counts were too low, roughly 18 rarely observed V segments, including chromosome 9 orphons, were left out of the earlier analysis of 587 of the donors. According to a later genetic analysis, donors in an Asian-associated ancestry cluster had fewer N-insertions in productive TCRs than the roughly 700-donor mean. Correlated functional status among segregating V segments might reflect linkage disequilibrium, but an unknown experimental factor could not be ruled out. An earlier analysis of roughly 570 of the donors showed that most TCR beta V segments appeared in productive rearrangements either about 90% or about 30% of the time, which broadly matched IMGT annotations. This cohort had only TCR beta chains sequenced, and the lack of alpha or paired-chain data limited which features could be detected. The presence/absence analyses assumed that sequencing depth was roughly uniform across donors, and that assumption may not be true. Most CMV-associated TCR beta chains appeared to be HLA-restricted in a later analysis, and the HLA associations seemed to be driven largely by CMV exposure. At a false discovery rate of 0.05, a later analysis linked 16,000 or so TCR beta sequences to specific HLA alleles. For the cohort, immune exposure information was limited to CMV serostatus. V-gene and J-gene trimming of TCR beta chains was associated with a missense DCLRE1C variant in a later genetic analysis, and the association was replicated in an independent cohort. Some IMGT-functional V segments, including TRBV6-2 and TRBV6-3, could not be told apart with the 87-base-pair reads, so those segments were excluded.

A distance of 12 bases separates the germline ends of V and J, which lose 3 bases and 0 bases respectively. The CDR3, cysteine through phenylalanine, is 16 amino acids long. CDR3 DNA only is kept here, 48 bases in frame from base 1. The germline V gene supplies CDR1 MDHEN and CDR2 SYDVKM. In total, over 600 healthy bone marrow donors made up the cohort. At the time of sampling, every cohort member was nominally healthy, though immune exposures that went unrecorded were likely present. The donor was CMV seropositive and was included in the group of almost 300 seropositive cohort members. Every donor gave a peripheral blood sample, and the peripheral blood mononuclear cells from that sample were used for TCR beta sequencing. The Qiagen DNeasy Blood Extraction Kit was used to extract genomic DNA from the blood cell samples. The protocol used for the library was the immunoSEQ multiplex PCR assay. The multiplex PCR relied on a mix of 60 forward primers for TCR Vbeta segments and 13 reverse primers for TCR Jbeta segments. Amplification of the CDR3 region of rearranged TCR beta genes was performed with a multiplex PCR assay on genomic DNA. The amplified TCR beta libraries were sequenced on the Illumina HiSeq System as 87-base-pair reads. Per the source publication's procedure: Across the roughly 600 repertoires, a later analysis counted some 81 million unique TCR beta chains, 9.5 million to 13 million of which were shared by at least two donors. Raw reads were error-corrected and collapsed into unique sequences with a nearest-neighbor algorithm that merged closely related sequences to remove PCR and sequencing errors. Alignment of CDR3 sequences to IMGT reference sequences was used to assign V, D and J gene segments. For a sequence to be retained, a match of at least six nucleotides to both a V gene segment and a J gene segment was required. Rearrangements were classified as productive when the CDR3 lacked stop codons and remained in frame with V and J, and all other rearrangements were classified as non-productive. CDR3 was defined according to IMGT convention as the region running from the second conserved V-encoded cysteine to the conserved J-encoded phenylalanine. Sequences without an unambiguous match to a single V gene segment were excluded from the earlier analysis of several hundred of the donors. In an earlier analysis of some 590 of the donors, V segments were called functional above 56.7% productive rearrangements and were called segregating when the between-donor standard deviation exceeded 5%. A statistical classification framework was developed to diagnose cytomegalovirus status using the catalog of TCR beta chain sequences. V and J gene assignment, in a later analysis, came from comparing TCR nucleotide sequences with IMGT/GENE-DB human TR gene sequences. In a later analysis, CDR3 sequences and most-parsimonious VDJ recombination scenarios were assigned using the TCRdist pipeline. In a later analysis, every TCR beta chain was defined by the combination of its CDR3 amino acid sequence and its V-gene family, and reads without a unique V-gene family were dropped. In a later analysis, around 600 highly shared, low-generation-probability nucleotide sequences were removed to address suspected cross-contamination and a sequencing artifact. For each public chain, a later analysis derived a clonal expansion index from normalized ranks of inferred template counts within each repertoire. Generation probabilities in a later analysis came from a VDJ recombination model fitted to out-of-frame rearrangements, and those results were checked against IGoR. In a later analysis, hypergeometric tests were used to score TCR-TCR, TCR-HLA and TCR-CMV co-occurrence, with a repertoire-size bias correction applied to TCR pairs. In a later analysis, false discovery rates were estimated by permuting HLA or CMV assignments 20 times. A later analysis grouped co-occurring TCRs with DBSCAN, adding TCRdist sequence similarity when clustering within HLA-allele-positive subsets. Repertoires with fewer than 30,000 or more than 120,000 public chains, plus five repertoires with anomalous nucleotide sharing, were excluded from co-occurrence clustering. The source is immuneACCESS, and TCRdb retained only in-frame sequences with V and J called. Part of the clones is not carried over; for the studies checked, unresolved V genes explain less than half of this, and the remainder is unexplained. Clone size and V and J calls were adopted from that table, with D and trimming inferred from the DNA. This sample gives around 160,000 clones in total; over 65% of them show up just once. Together, the top ten hold approximately 4.4% of the sample.

In the case of this clone: Its antigen is unknown. No quality values exist for individual bases; no much larger clone is one base distant.

This TCR came from a man aged 18 to 30 in good health and CMV-seropositive. Sequenced input: PBMCs. The chain is encoded by TRBV28 joined to TRBJ1-5; the best D guess is TRBD1, with 5 bases matching. The bases are TGTGCCAGCAGTTTCCCAAGACAGAGTAGCAATCAGCCCCAGCATTTT. It translates to CASSFPRQSSNQPQHF.